A single sample is the source of the 4 T cell receptor beta chains below, sequenced in a study of tumor-infiltrating lymphocytes in oesophageal squamous cell carcinoma. TCRdb re-derived calls from the PCR reads in MiXCR, one entry per CDR3 protein. The profile shows approximately 12,000 distinct CDR3 sequences, around half of them singletons. The sample taken for sequencing was esophageal tumor tissue. These TCRs come from a male donor with esophageal squamous cell carcinoma.

This clonotype occurred many times. A much bigger clone sits one base away, suggesting this may be a read error. This chain connects TRBV6-2 or TRBV6-3 to TRBJ2-7, with D maybe TRBD2 (6 bases). This CDR3 has 12 residues. Germline V gene lookup returns CDR1 MNHEY and CDR2 SVGEGT. Trimming shortened V by 0 bases and J by 7 bases, and 7 bases separated the two germline ends. CDR3 bases: TGTGCCAGCAGTTACTCAGCGGGTGAGCAGTACTTC. Encoded protein: CASSYSAGEQYF.

This clonotype was detected a few times. The chain employs TRBV27 and TRBJ2-5, with a tentative D call TRBD2 (6 bases). The end of the DNA aligns better with TRBJ2-1, so the J call may be wrong. Germline CDR1 is MNHEY and CDR2 is SMNVEV (reference sequence). This CDR3 contains 14 residues. CDR3 loop: CASSLKGGYNEQFF. The CDR3 nucleotides read TGTGCCAGCAGTTTAAAGGGAGGATACAATGAGCAGTTCTTC.

The rearrangement links TRBV7-2 to TRBJ2-1; tentatively, D is TRBD1 (5 bases). The CDR3 runs 15 residues. V lost 4 bases and J lost 0, with 10 bases in between. Germline V lookup: CDR1 SGHTA, CDR2 FQGNSA. The CDR3, as DNA: TGTGCCAGCAGCTCCCGGACAACCTCCTACAATGAGCAGTTCTTC. Its translation is CASSSRTTSYNEQFF.

In nucleotides, the CDR3 is TGCAGCGTCTTACAGGGGGCATTAGAGACCCAGTACTTC. It specifies CSVLQGALETQYF. This chain links TRBV29-1 with TRBJ2-5; 9 bases match TRBD1. Losses at the gene ends were 6 bases for V and 4 bases for J; bases not matched to a gene: 6. CDR1 and CDR2 from the germline V gene are SQVTM and ANQGSEA. The CDR3 sequence is 13 residues long.